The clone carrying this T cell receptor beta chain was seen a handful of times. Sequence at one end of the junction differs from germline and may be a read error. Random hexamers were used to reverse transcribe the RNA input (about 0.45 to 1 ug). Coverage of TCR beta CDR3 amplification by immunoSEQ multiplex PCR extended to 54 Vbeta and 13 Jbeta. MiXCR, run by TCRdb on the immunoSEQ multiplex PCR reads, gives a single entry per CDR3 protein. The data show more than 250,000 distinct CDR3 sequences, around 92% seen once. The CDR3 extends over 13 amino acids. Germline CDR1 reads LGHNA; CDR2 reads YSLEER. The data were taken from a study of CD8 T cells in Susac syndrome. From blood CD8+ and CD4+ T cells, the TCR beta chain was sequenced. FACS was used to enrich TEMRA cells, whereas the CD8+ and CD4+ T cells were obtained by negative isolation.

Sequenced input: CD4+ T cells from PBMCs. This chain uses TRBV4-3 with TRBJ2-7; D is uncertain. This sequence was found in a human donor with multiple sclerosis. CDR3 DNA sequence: TGCGCCAGCAGTCAAGATATTATAGGGAATCGGTACTTC. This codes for CASSQDIIGNRYF.